This T cell receptor beta chain derives from a study of long-term antiretroviral therapy in people with HIV. CDR3 length: 18 amino acids. The junction had 11 bases not matched to a gene; V was cut back by 0 bases and J by 4 bases. Germline-derived CDR1 and CDR2 are SGHAT and FQNNGV. Details on this clone: Its specificity is unknown.

immunoSEQ v3.0 was run at survey level. The data were produced by immunoSEQ multiplex PCR, yet TCRdb's version contains in-frame clones alone and is incomplete. Among approximately 25,000 clones listed, 65% to 80% were seen once. Study results and caveats: Clonotypes expanded prior to ART showed repertoire dominance at all sampled time points.

This chain uses TRBV11-2 with TRBJ2-5; 10 bases align to TRBD2. Source: unsorted PBMCs, taken 0.5 years after starting antiretroviral therapy. This TCR was sampled from a woman between 40 and 55 years old with HIV. CDR3 coding DNA: TGTGCCAGCAGCTTAGATCAATTCGGAGCGGGGGGGCGAGAGACCCAGTACTTC. Protein: CASSLDQFGAGGRETQYF.